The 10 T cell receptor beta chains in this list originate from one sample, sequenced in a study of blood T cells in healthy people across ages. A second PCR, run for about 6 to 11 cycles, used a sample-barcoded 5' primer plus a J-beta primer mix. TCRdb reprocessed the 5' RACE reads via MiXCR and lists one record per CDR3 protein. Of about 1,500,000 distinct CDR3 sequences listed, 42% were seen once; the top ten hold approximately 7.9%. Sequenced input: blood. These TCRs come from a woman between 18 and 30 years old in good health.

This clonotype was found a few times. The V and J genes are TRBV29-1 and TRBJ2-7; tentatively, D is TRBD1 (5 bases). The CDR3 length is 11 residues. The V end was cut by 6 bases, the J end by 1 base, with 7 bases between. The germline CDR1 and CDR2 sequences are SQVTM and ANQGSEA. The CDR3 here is CSVQVSYEQYF. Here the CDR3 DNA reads TGCAGCGTACAGGTTTCCTACGAGCAGTACTTC.

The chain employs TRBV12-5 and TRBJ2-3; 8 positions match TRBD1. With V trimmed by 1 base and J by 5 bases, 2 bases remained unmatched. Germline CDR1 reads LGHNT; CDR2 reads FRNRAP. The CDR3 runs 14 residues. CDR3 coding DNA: TGTGCTAGTGGTTTGGCAGGGGGCGGAGATACGCAGTATTTT. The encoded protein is CASGLAGGGDTQYF.

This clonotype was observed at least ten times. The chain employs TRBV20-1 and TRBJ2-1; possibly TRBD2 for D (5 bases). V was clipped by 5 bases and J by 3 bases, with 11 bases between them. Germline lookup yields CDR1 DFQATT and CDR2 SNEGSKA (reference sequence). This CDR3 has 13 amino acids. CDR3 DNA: TGCAGTGCTCGGGATCCCTTCTACAATGAGCAGTTCTTC. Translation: CSARDPFYNEQFF.

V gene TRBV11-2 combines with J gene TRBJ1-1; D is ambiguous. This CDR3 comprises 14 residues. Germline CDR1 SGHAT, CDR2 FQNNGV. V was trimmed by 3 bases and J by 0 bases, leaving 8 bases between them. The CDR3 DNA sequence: TGTGCCAGCAGCTTTCGTAGACTGAACACTGAAGCTTTCTTT. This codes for CASSFRRLNTEAFF.

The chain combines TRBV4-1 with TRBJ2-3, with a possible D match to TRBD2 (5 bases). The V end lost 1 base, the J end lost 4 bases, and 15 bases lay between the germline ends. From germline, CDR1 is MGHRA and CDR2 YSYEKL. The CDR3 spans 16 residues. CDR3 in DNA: TGCGCCAGCAGCCAAGGGGGTCTCATCGGGGCAGATACGCAGTATTTT. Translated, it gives CASSQGGLIGADTQYF.

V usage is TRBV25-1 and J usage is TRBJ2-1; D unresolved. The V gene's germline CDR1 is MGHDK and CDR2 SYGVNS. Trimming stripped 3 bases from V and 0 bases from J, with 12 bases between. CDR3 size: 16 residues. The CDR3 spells CASSEVVQSSYNEQFF. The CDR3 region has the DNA TGTGCCAGCAGTGAGGTAGTGCAAAGCTCCTACAATGAGCAGTTCTTC.

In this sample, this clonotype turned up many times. The CDR3 coding sequence is TGCGCCAGCAGCCAATTAGCAGAGAGCTCCTACAATGAGCAGTTCTTC. This gives the protein CASSQLAESSYNEQFF. This chain connects TRBV4-1 to TRBJ2-1; D is uncertain. The germline V gene has CDR1 MGHRA and CDR2 YSYEKL. Deletions cut 2 bases from V and 0 bases from J, with 11 bases between. CDR3 size: 16 residues.

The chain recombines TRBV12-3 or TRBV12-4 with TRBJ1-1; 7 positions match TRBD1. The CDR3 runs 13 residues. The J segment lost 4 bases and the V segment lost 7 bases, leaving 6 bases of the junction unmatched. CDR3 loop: CASILRDSTEAFF. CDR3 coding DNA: TGTGCCAGCATCCTAAGGGACAGCACTGAAGCTTTCTTT.

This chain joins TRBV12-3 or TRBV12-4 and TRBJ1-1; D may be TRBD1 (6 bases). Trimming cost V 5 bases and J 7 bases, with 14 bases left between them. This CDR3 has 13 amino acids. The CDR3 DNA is TGTGCCAGCAGTCACGGGGGGCTGAGTGAAGCTTTCTTT. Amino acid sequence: CASSHGGLSEAFF.

CDR3 DNA sequence: TGTGCCAGCAGTTACGGTAGGGGTGAGGTGGTCTACGAGCAGTACTTC. It yields the protein CASSYGRGEVVYEQYF. The chain employs TRBV6-2 or TRBV6-3 and TRBJ2-7; maybe TRBD1 (5 bases). The CDR3 is 16 residues long. V shed 2 bases and J shed 3 bases, with 17 bases lying between them. In germline, CDR1 is MNHEY, CDR2 SVGEGT.